Included here is one T cell receptor beta chain sequence, with context. Its antigen is still unknown. Donors were all either smokers or heavy second-hand smokers. Trimming took 5 bases from V and 4 from J; bases not matched to a gene: 4. This CDR3 is 13 amino acids long. Germline V gives CDR1 KGHSH, CDR2 LQKENI. Data came from immunoSEQ multiplex PCR; TCRdb stores just in-frame clones and leaves some out. The data contain approximately 6,600 clones, approximately 76% of them singletons. The data belong to a study of T cells and copy number aberrations in small-cell lung cancer. Findings and caveats of the study: Versus adjacent lung, tumor T-cell richness and clonality were lower; density nonsignificantly.

This receptor was obtained from a woman aged 65 to 85 with small cell lung cancer. Some clones in this sample may be carry-over from other donors' samples. The gene calls are TRBV18 and TRBJ1-1, with 7 positions matching TRBD1. The sequenced sample was normal tissue next to the tumor. CDR3 protein: CASSEQGSTEAFF. The CDR3 coding sequence is TGTGCCAGCTCAGAACAGGGGAGCACTGAAGCTTTCTTT. Complete variable domain (other parts from reference TRBV18 and TRBJ1-1): NAGVMQNPRHLVRRRGQEARLRCSPMKGHSHVYWYRQLPEEGLKFMVYLQKENIIDESGMPKERFSAEFPKEGPSILRIQQVVRGDSAAYFCASSEQGSTEAFFGQGTRLTVV.